The T cell receptor beta chain under discussion was sequenced for a study of radiotherapy plus CTLA-4 blockade in lung cancer. Across the whole study: Objective response rate was 15% to 20%; disease control rate, around 31%.

Study-wide results and caveats: Per reports, early blood T cell clone dynamics, plus interferon-beta, forecast response most strongly. Researchers report tumor-derived TCR clones expanding in blood after radiotherapy plus ipilimumab.

The data were produced by immunoSEQ multiplex PCR, yet TCRdb's version contains in-frame clones alone and is incomplete. The sample includes about 83,000 clones, around 79% seen only once; the top ten take approximately 3.9%. Patients with chemo-refractory metastatic non-small-cell lung cancer received focal radiation plus CTLA-4 blockade with ipilimumab. CDR1 is SGHAT and CDR2 is FQNNGV in the germline V gene. The CDR3 is made up of 15 amino acids. With 5 bases removed from V and 3 bases from J, the gap between germline ends came to 17 bases. About this clone itself: Its antigen is still unknown.

The receptor comes from a human donor with non-small cell lung cancer who had a partial response to radiotherapy plus ipilimumab. Some clones in this sample may be carry-over from other donors' samples. The sample here was peripheral blood, taken from a patient treated with radiotherapy plus ipilimumab. J is TRBJ2-7 and V is TRBV11-2, with D possibly being TRBD2 (5 bases). The CDR3 DNA is TGTGCCAGCAGCCCCAGCAGGAGGAGGAGCTACGAGCAGTACTTC. Its protein is CASSPSRRRSYEQYF.